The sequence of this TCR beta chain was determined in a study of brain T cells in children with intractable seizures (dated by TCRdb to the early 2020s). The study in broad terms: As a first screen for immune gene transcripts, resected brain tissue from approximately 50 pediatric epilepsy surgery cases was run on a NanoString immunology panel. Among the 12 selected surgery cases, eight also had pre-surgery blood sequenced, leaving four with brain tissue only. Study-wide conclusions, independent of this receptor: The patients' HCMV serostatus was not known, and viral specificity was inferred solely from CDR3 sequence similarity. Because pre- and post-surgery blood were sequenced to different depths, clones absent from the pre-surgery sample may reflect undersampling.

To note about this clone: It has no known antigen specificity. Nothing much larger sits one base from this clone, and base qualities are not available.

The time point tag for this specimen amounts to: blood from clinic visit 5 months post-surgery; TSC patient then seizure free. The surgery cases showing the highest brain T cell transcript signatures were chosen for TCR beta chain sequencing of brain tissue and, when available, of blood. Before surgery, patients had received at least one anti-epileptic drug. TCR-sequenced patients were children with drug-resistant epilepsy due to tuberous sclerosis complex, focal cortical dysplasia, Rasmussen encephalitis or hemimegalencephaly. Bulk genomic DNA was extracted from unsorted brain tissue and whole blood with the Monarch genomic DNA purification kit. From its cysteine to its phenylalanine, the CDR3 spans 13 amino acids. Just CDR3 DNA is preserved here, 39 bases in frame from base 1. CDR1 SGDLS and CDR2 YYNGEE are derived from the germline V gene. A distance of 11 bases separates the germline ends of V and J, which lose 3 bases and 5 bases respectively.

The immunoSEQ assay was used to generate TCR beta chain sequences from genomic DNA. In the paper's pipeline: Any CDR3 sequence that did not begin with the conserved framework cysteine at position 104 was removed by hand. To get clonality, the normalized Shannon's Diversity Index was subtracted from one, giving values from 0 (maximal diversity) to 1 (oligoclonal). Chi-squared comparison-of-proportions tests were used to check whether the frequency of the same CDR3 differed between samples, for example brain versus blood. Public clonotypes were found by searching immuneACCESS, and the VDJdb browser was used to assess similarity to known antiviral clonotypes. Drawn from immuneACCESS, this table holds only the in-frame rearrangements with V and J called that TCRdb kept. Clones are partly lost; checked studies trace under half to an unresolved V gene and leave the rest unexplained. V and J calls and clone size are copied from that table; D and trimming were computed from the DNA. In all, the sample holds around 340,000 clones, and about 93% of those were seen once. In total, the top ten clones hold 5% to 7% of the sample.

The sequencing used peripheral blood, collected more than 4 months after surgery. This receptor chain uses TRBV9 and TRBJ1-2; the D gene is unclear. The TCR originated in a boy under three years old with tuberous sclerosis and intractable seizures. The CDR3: CASSDPTGYGYTF. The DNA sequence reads TGTGCCAGCAGCGATCCAACCGGGTATGGCTACACCTTC. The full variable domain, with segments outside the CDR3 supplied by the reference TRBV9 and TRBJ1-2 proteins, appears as DSGVTQTPKHLITATGQRVTLRCSPRSGDLSVYWYQQSLDQGLQFLIQYYNGEERAKGNILERFSAQQFPDLHSELNLSSLELGDSALYFCASSDPTGYGYTFGSGTRLTVV.